This entry is about one T cell receptor (beta chain). Trimming took off 5 bases at V and 0 bases at J, with 13 bases between the two ends. The CDR3 is 15 amino acids. Germline-derived CDR1 and CDR2 are MDHEN and SYDVKM. The data originate from a study of T cell responses to AZD1222 COVID-19 vaccine. Study-level background: Researchers grouped second doses given at about 4 or about 12 weeks into one pool.

Here immunoSEQ multiplex PCR was the method, and the copy in TCRdb shows in-frame clones only, minus some. The sample comprises about 180,000 clones, approximately 86% of which are singletons, and less than 0.55% rests with the top ten. The material sequenced was peripheral blood, taken on day 0 of AZD1222 vaccination. The chain employs TRBV28 and TRBJ2-5; D might be TRBD1 (6 bases). This clonotype originated in an adult in good health. The CDR3 DNA reads TGTGCCAGCAGTCCCGGGACACTTCACCAAGAGACCCAGTACTTC. It is translated as CASSPGTLHQETQYF.